Listed here are 10 T cell receptor beta chains from one sample, sequenced in a study of patients and donors after allogeneic stem cell transplantation. TCRdb used MiXCR to reprocess the RT-PCR reads, holding one entry per CDR3 protein. Among some 880,000 distinct CDR3 sequences listed, more than 15% were seen once. Sequencing used blood, either unsorted or a sorted T cell fraction (not recorded which). The receptors stem from a human donor who was either an allogeneic HSCT recipient or a stem cell or donor lymphocyte infusion donor (not recorded which). It is not recorded whose cells these are; they may come from a transplant donor.

The table lists this clonotype with a few counts. V usage is TRBV6-1 and J usage is TRBJ2-1; D uncertain. Germline V CDR1 and CDR2: MNHNS, SASEGT. Trimming cost V 6 bases and J 7 bases, with 10 bases left between them. This CDR3 has 12 residues. CDR3 residues: CASRDLQNEQFF. CDR3 in DNA: TGTGCCAGCAGAGACTTACAAAATGAGCAGTTCTTC.

This clonotype has more than one count but fewer than ten. The CDR3 region is CASTEYTGYNQPQHF. The CDR3 nucleotides read TGTGCCAGCACCGAATACACAGGGTACAATCAGCCCCAGCATTTT. V and J are TRBV6-2 or TRBV6-3 and TRBJ1-5; weak D call: TRBD1 (6 bases). Germline V lookup: CDR1 MNHEY, CDR2 SVGEGT. Trimming took off 7 bases at V and 3 bases at J, with 16 bases between the two ends. This CDR3 region has 15 residues.

This clonotype was observed a handful of times. The chain recombines TRBV7-6 with TRBJ2-2; 13 nucleotides line up with TRBD2. The V segment lost 0 bases and the J segment 6 bases; nucleotides outside the gene matches: 7. This CDR3 has 18 residues. Per the germline V gene, CDR1 is SGHVS and CDR2 is FNYEAQ. CDR3 loop: CASSLAELAGGHAGELFF. In DNA form, the CDR3 reads TGTGCCAGCAGCTTAGCGGAACTAGCGGGGGGGCACGCCGGGGAGCTGTTTTTT. Combining the CDR3 with reference TRBV7-6 and TRBJ2-2 gives the whole variable domain GAGVSQSPRYKVTKRGQDVALRCDPISGHVSLYWYRQALGQGPEFLTYFNYEAQQDKSGLPNDRFSAERPEGSISTLTIQRTEQRDSAMYRCASSLAELAGGHAGELFFGEGSRLTVL.

The chain combines TRBV11-2 with TRBJ2-5; TRBD2 aligns across 12 bases. The V gene's germline CDR1 is SGHAT and CDR2 FQNNGV. Trimming took 5 bases from V and 8 from J; bases not matched to a gene: 9. This CDR3 contains 15 residues. In DNA form, the CDR3 reads TGTGCCAGCAGCATCGGACTAGCGGGGATAAGTACCCAGTACTTC. Translated, it gives CASSIGLAGISTQYF.

This clonotype has just a few counts. The chain joins TRBV12-3 or TRBV12-4 to TRBJ1-5; TRBD1 is a possible D gene (5 bases). V lost 3 bases and J lost 7, with 16 bases in between. The CDR3 consists of 15 residues. CDR3 coding DNA: TGTGCCAGCAGTTTGGGACGGCGACTAGGGCAGCCCCAGCATTTT. This encodes CASSLGRRLGQPQHF.

This chain connects TRBV27 to TRBJ1-2; D might be TRBD1 (5 bases). CDR3 length: 16 residues. V gave up 0 bases and J gave up 14 bases, with 25 bases separating them. CDR1 is MNHEY and CDR2 is SMNVEV in the germline V gene (reference sequence). The DNA of the CDR3 is TGTGCCAGCAGTTTATCGGGCAGGGTACCTTACCGGGGGTTTACCTTC. Translated, it gives CASSLSGRVPYRGFTF.

This clonotype appeared a few times. J is TRBJ1-1 and V is TRBV20-1; possible D gene TRBD1, 6 bases. Germline CDR1 reads DFQATT; CDR2 reads SNEGSKA (reference sequence). Between the trimmed V and J ends, which lost 6 bases and 3 bases, there was a span of 17 bases. The CDR3 has 14 amino acids. The CDR3 region has the DNA TGCAGTGCACGTCCAGGGAGGGGGGACACTGAAGCTTTCTTT. Its translation: CSARPGRGDTEAFF.

This chain connects TRBV20-1 to TRBJ2-2; TRBD2 matches 7 bases. Germline loops: CDR1 DFQATT, CDR2 SNEGSKA (reference sequence). Trimming cost V 2 bases and J 5 bases; bases outside gene matches: 5. The CDR3 extends over 14 amino acids. The CDR3 coding sequence is TGCAGTGCTAGACCCGGGACTAATACCGGGGAGCTGTTTTTT. Protein sequence: CSARPGTNTGELFF.

The J gene is TRBJ2-3, the V gene TRBV29-1; TRBD1 agrees at 9 bases. CDR1 and CDR2 from the germline V gene are SQVTM and ANQGSEA. V lost 6 bases, J lost 1 base, and 5 bases stayed unmatched. The CDR3 extends over 14 amino acids. In nucleotides, the CDR3 is TGCAGCGTGGACTGGACAGGGGGCACAGATACGCAGTATTTT. Protein sequence: CSVDWTGGTDTQYF.

The chain has TRBV7-9 and TRBJ1-1, with D tentatively TRBD1 (6 bases). The CDR3 is made up of 17 amino acids. The V end was cut by 8 bases, the J end by 5 bases, with 27 bases between. Per germline, CDR1 SEHNR and CDR2 FQNEAQ (reference sequence). In nucleotides, the CDR3 is TGTGCCAGCCTAGGGGGGGCGACCCTACGAGGTATGACTGAAGCTTTCTTT. As protein: CASLGGATLRGMTEAFF.